In its sample, the clone carrying this T cell receptor beta chain was seen once. Its specificity is not known. This entry comes from a study of cytomegalovirus exposure and HLA in healthy donors. In the study overall: About 83 million unique TCRs from HLA-typed donors made up an early data release. Notes on the study in general: In a later analysis, about 17,000 TCR beta sequences were associated with HLA alleles at 0.05 false discovery rate.

The V and J ends lost 10 bases and 2 bases, in that order; junction bases with no gene match: 8. CDR1 and CDR2 from the germline V gene are MNHNY and SVGAGI (reference sequence). The CDR3 is 13 amino acids. 60 Vbeta and 13 Jbeta primers were used in PCR. The protocol was immunoSEQ multiplex PCR, while the TCRdb copy is restricted to in-frame clones and leaves out a portion. The sample has 70,000 to 100,000 clones, 75% to 90% seen once; the top ten hold 32%. Sequenced: PBMCs. The V gene is TRBV6-6, the J gene TRBJ2-7; 7 bases fit TRBD1. The TCR comes from a man over 45 in good health and CMV-seropositive. The chain's CDR3 is CAIQTGITYEQYF. CDR3 coding DNA: TGTGCCATCCAGACAGGGATTACCTACGAGCAGTACTTC.